The text below deals with one T cell receptor beta chain. TCRdb fed the RT-PCR reads into MiXCR, producing one record per CDR3 protein. The sample contains about 960,000 distinct CDR3 sequences, about a sixth of which appear only once. This sample is part of a study of patients and donors after allogeneic stem cell transplantation. The sequence was obtained from a human donor who was either an allogeneic HSCT recipient or a stem cell or donor lymphocyte infusion donor (not recorded which). It is not recorded whose cells these are; they may come from a transplant donor. The sample comprised blood, either unsorted or a sorted T cell fraction (not recorded which).

The CDR3 DNA follows: TGTGCCAGCAGCTTCTCGGGAGCGAACACTGAAGCTTTCTTT. Its translation: CASSFSGANTEAFF. The rearrangement uses TRBV7-2 and TRBJ1-1; D uncertain. This CDR3 has 14 residues. The germline V gene encodes CDR1 SGHTA and CDR2 FQGNSA. V was shortened by 3 bases and J by 1 base, with 9 bases between the two germline ends. Supplemented by reference TRBV7-2 and TRBJ1-1, the full variable domain reads GAGVSQSPSNKVTEKGKDVELRCDPISGHTALYWYRQSLGQGLEFLIYFQGNSAPDKSGLPSDRFSAERTGGSVSTLTIQRTQQEDSAVYLCASSFSGANTEAFFGQGTRLTVV.